This T cell receptor beta chain was recorded in a study of CD8 T cells in Susac syndrome. Study-level results: It was acknowledged in the study that the number of individuals who were included in its TCR sequencing and HLA analysis was relatively small.

To note about this clonotype: What it recognizes is unknown.

V was clipped by 4 bases and J by 2 bases; unmatched bases: 3. Germline assignment: CDR1 MNHNY and CDR2 SVGAGI (reference sequence). There are 15 residues in the CDR3. The authors reverse transcribed roughly 0.45 to 1 ug RNA with random hexamers. Via MiXCR, TCRdb re-called the immunoSEQ multiplex PCR reads, giving one row per CDR3 protein. The data show some 200,000 distinct CDR3 sequences, 90% to 95% seen once. The chain has TRBV6-6 and TRBJ2-7; 12 bases map to TRBD2. The specimen sequenced was CD4+ T cells from PBMCs. The clonotype was recovered from a human donor with multiple sclerosis. The DNA of the CDR3 is TGTGCCAGCAGTTCGCTAGCGGGGGGGACCTACGAGCAGTACTTC. Encoded protein: CASSSLAGGTYEQYF.